Each of the 2 T cell receptor beta chains below was sequenced from the same sample in a study of OX40 agonist ivuxolimab in advanced cancers. TCRdb's copy holds only in-frame clones and misses some; the assay was immunoSEQ multiplex PCR. Here the sample spans about 81,000 clones, around 84% being singletons. The sequences come from CD4+ or CD8+ T cells sorted from blood, collected in a trial of the OX40 agonist ivuxolimab. All receptors derive from an adult with an advanced solid tumor such as melanoma, head and neck, liver or kidney cancer.

This clone came up once. The gene calls are TRBV5-6 and TRBJ1-4; 10 bases align to TRBD1. The germline V gene encodes CDR1 SGHDT and CDR2 YYEEEE. V was pared by 7 bases and J by 8 bases, with 11 bases of the junction left unmatched. The CDR3 totals 15 residues. The DNA for the CDR3 is TGTGCCAGCTCAGGGCCCGGACAGGGGGTAGAAAAACTGTTTTTT. The encoded protein is CASSGPGQGVEKLFF.

The chain joins TRBV4-3 to TRBJ2-1, with D perhaps matching TRBD1 or TRBD2 (5 bases each). The V gene's germline CDR1 is LGHNA and CDR2 YSLEER. V was clipped by 0 bases and J by 8 bases, with 11 bases between them. The CDR3 spans 14 residues. The chain's CDR3 is CASSQEGLADEQFF. Written as DNA, the CDR3 is TGCGCCAGCAGCCAAGAGGGGCTAGCAGATGAGCAGTTCTTC.